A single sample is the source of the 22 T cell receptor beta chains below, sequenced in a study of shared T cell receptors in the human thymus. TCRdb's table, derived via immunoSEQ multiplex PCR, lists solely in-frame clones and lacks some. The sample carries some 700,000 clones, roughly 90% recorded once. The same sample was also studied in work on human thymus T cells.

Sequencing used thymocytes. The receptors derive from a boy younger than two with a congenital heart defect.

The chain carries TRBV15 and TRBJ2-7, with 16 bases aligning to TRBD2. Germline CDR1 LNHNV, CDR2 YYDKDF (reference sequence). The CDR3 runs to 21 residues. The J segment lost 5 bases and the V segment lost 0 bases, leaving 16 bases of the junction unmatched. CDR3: CATSREVVLPGLAGGPDEQYF. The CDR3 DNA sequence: TGTGCCACCAGCAGAGAAGTCGTTCTTCCGGGACTAGCGGGAGGGCCGGACGAGCAGTACTTC. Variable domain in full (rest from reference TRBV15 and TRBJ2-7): DAMVIQNPRYQVTQFGKPVTLSCSQTLNHNVMYWYQQKSSQAPKLLFHYYDKDFNNEADTPDNFQSRRPNTSFCFLDIRSPGLGDTAMYLCATSREVVLPGLAGGPDEQYFGPGTRLTVT.

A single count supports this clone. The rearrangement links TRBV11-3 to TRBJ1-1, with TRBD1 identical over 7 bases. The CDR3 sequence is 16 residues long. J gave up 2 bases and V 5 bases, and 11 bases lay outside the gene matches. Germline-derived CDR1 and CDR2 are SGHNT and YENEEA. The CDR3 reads CASSVRFRGANTEAFF. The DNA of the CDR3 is TGTGCCAGCAGCGTCCGATTCAGGGGGGCCAACACTGAAGCTTTCTTT.

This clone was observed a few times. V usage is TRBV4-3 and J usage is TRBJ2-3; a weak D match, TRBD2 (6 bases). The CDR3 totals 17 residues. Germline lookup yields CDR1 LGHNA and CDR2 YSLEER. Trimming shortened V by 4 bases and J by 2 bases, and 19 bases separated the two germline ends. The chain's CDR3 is CASSPGRDLLPTDTQYF. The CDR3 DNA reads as TGCGCCAGCAGCCCGGGCCGGGACTTGCTACCCACAGATACGCAGTATTTT.

The CDR3 reads CSVRLGQSYGYTF. CDR3 nucleotide sequence: TGCAGCGTTCGGCTGGGACAGTCTTATGGCTACACCTTC. J is TRBJ1-2 and V is TRBV29-1; 7 bases fit TRBD1. This CDR3 is built from 13 residues. The germline CDR1 and CDR2 sequences are SQVTM and ANQGSEA. Trimming at V came to 5 bases and at J to 5 bases, leaving 8 bases not matched to a gene.

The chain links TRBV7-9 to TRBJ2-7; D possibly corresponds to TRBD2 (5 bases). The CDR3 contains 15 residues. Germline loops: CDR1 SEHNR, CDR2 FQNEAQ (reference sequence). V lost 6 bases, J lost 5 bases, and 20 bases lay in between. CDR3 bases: TGTGCCAGCAGTGTGGTCTTCGGGGTTCGGGACGAGCAGTACTTC. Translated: CASSVVFGVRDEQYF.

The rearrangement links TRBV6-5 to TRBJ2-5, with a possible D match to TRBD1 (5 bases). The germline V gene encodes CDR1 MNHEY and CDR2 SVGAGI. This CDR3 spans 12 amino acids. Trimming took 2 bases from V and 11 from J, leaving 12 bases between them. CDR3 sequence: CASSYGQGRQYF. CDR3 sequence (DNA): TGTGCCAGCAGTTACGGGCAGGGCCGTCAGTACTTC.

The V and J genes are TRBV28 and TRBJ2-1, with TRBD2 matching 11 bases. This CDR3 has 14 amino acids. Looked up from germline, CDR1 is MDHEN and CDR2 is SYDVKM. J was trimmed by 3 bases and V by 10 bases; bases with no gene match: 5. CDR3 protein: CAIGGTSGYNEQFF. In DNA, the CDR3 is TGTGCCATCGGGGGGACTAGCGGCTACAATGAGCAGTTCTTC.

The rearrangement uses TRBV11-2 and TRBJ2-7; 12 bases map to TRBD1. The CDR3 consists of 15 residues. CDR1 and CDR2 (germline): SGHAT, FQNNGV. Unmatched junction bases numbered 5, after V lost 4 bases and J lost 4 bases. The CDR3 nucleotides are TGTGCCAGCAGCTCCCGGGACAGGGGGCAGTACGAGCAGTACTTC. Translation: CASSSRDRGQYEQYF.

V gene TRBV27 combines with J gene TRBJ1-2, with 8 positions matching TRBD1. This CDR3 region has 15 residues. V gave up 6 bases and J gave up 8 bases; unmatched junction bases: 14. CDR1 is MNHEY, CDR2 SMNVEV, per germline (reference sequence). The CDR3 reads CASSPTLRQGRGYTF. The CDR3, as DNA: TGTGCCAGCAGCCCGACCCTTCGACAGGGGAGGGGCTACACCTTC.

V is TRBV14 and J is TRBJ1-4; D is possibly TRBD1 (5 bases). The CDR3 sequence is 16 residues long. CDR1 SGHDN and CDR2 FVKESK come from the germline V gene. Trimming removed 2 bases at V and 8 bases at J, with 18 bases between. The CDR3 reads CASSQRREGEGEKLFF. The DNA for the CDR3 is TGTGCCAGCAGCCAACGTAGGGAGGGAGAGGGGGAAAAACTGTTTTTT.

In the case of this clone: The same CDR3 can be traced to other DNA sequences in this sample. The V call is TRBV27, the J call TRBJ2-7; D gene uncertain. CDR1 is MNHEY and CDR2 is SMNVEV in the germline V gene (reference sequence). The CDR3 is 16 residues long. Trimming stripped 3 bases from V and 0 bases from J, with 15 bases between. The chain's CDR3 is CASSFRATLSSYEQYF. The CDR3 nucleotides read TGTGCCAGCAGTTTTCGAGCGACCCTCAGCTCCTACGAGCAGTACTTC.

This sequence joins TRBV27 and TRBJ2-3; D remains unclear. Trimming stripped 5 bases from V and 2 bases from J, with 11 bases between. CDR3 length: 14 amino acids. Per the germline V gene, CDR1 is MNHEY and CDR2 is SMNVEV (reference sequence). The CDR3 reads CASSHFFPTDTQYF. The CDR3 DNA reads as TGTGCCAGCAGTCACTTCTTCCCCACAGATACGCAGTATTTT.

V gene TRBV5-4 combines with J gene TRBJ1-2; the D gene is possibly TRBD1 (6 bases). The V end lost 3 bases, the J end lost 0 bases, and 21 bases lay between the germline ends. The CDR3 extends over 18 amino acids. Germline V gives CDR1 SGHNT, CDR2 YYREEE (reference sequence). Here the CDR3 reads CASSSGDTSTPSNYGYTF. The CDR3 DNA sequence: TGTGCCAGCAGCTCCGGGGACACCTCGACCCCTTCTAACTATGGCTACACCTTC.

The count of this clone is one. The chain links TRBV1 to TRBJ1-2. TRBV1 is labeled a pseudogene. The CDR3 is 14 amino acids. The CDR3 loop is CTSSQDRASYGYTF. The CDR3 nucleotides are TGCACCAGCAGCCAAGATCGAGCCTCCTATGGCTACACCTTC.

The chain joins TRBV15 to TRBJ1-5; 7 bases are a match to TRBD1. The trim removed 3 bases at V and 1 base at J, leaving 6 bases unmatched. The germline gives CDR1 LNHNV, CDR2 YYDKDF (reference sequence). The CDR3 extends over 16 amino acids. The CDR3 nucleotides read TGTGCCACCAGCAGGACAGGGATGGTGAGCAATCAGCCCCAGCATTTT. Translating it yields CATSRTGMVSNQPQHF.

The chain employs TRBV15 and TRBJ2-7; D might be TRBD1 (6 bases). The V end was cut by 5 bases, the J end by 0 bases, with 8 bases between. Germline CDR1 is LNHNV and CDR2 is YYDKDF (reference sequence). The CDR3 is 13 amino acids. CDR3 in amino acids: CATSRQASYEQYF. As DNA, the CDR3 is TGTGCCACCAGCCGACAGGCCTCCTACGAGCAGTACTTC.

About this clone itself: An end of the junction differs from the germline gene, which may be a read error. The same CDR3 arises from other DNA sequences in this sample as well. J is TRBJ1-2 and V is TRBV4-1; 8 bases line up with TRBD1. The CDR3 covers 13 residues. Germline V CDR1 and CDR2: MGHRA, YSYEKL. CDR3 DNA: TGCGCCAGCAGTCAAGATAGCACAGGGGGTACGACCTTC. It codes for CASSQDSTGGTTF.

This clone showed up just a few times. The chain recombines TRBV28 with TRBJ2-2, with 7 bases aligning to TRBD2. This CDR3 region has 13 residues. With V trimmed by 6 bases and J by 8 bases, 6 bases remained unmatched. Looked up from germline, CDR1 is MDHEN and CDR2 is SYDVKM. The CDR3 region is CASSRGETGELFF. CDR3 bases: TGTGCCAGCAGCCGGGGGGAGACGGGGGAGCTGTTTTTT.

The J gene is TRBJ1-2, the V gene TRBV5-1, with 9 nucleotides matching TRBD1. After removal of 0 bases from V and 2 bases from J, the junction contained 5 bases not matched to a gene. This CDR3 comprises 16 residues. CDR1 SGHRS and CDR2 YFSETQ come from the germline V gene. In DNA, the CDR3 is TGCGCCAGCAGCTTGGGGGACAGGGCGATAAACTATGGCTACACCTTC. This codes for CASSLGDRAINYGYTF.

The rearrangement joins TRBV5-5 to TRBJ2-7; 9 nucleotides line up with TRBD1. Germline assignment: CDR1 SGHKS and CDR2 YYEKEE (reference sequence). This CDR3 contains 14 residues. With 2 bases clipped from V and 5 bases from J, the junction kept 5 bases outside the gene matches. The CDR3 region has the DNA TGTGCCAGCAGCTTCCGGGACAGGGCCGACGAGCAGTACTTC. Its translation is CASSFRDRADEQYF. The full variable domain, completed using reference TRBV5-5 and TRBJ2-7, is DAGVTQSPTHLIKTRGQQVTLRCSPISGHKSVSWYQQVLGQGPQFIFQYYEKEERGRGNFPDRFSARQFPNYSSELNVNALLLGDSALYLCASSFRDRADEQYFGPGTRLTVT.

The CDR3 is CASSQDPRTWRERVNETQYF. CDR3 sequence (DNA): TGCGCCAGCAGCCAAGACCCCCGGACTTGGCGGGAGAGGGTGAACGAGACCCAGTACTTC. This chain connects TRBV4-1 to TRBJ2-5; 7 bases agree with TRBD2. Germline V lookup: CDR1 MGHRA, CDR2 YSYEKL. The CDR3 runs to 20 residues. J was trimmed by 5 bases and V by 0 bases; bases with no gene match: 21.

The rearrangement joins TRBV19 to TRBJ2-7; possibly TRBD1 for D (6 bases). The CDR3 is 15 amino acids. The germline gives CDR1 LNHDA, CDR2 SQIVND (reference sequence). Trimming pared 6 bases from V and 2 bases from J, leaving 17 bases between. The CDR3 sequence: CASSPDRAYTYEQYF. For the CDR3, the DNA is TGTGCCAGTAGCCCGGACAGAGCGTACACCTACGAGCAGTACTTC.